One sample yielded the 10 T cell receptor beta chains listed below, sequenced in a study of human T cells and chemical hapten exposure. The time point denotes: patch test 1, 2 weeks after DPC sensitization. Treatment described: therapeutic diphenylcyclopropenone sensitization with weekly scalp DPC. TCRdb independently ran MiXCR on the RACE reads; one entry per CDR3 protein. The sample carries around 75,000 distinct CDR3 sequences, over 9.5% recorded once. Sequences were derived from whole blood, sampled in connection with sensitization to the hapten diphenylcyclopropenone (DPC). These receptors came from a woman aged 55-69 years with alopecia areata. Some clones in this sample may be carry-over from other donors' samples.

This clonotype has at least ten counts. The J gene is TRBJ1-1, the V gene TRBV12-3 or TRBV12-4; tentatively, D is TRBD1 (5 bases). V shed 5 bases and J shed 4 bases, with 17 bases lying between them. This CDR3 has 15 residues. In nucleotides, the CDR3 is TGTGCCAGCAGTCCGACCAGGACACCTGGCACTGAAGCTTTCTTT. Protein product: CASSPTRTPGTEAFF.

This rearrangement joins TRBV20-1 to TRBJ2-6; unclear D gene. Trimming shortened V by 5 bases and J by 5 bases, and 7 bases separated the two germline ends. Germline values: CDR1 DFQATT, CDR2 SNEGSKA (reference sequence). CDR3 length equals 12 residues. The DNA for the CDR3 is TGCAGTGCTTATGACAGGGCCAACGTCCTGACTTTC. It yields the protein CSAYDRANVLTF.

V is TRBV10-3 and J is TRBJ2-4; 7 bases are a match to TRBD2. This CDR3 comprises 17 residues. Germline V gene data show CDR1 as ENHRY and CDR2 as SYGVKD. The J segment lost 3 bases and the V segment lost 4 bases, leaving 12 bases of the junction unmatched. The chain's CDR3 is CAISGSAGGSGKNIQYF. CDR3 DNA sequence: TGTGCCATCAGTGGATCCGCCGGGGGGAGCGGCAAAAACATTCAGTACTTC.

This clonotype showed up just a few times. The genes are TRBV7-9 and TRBJ2-7; D not resolved. V lost 1 base and J lost 4, with 8 bases in between. The germline gives CDR1 SEHNR, CDR2 FQNEAQ (reference sequence). CDR3 length: 13 amino acids. The CDR3, as DNA: TGTGCCAGCAGCTTAGGACCCGTGTACGAGCAGTACTTC. It specifies CASSLGPVYEQYF.

This clonotype was observed at least ten times. In DNA form, the CDR3 reads TGCGCCAGCAGCCCCTGGACGGACATGAACACTGAAGCTTTCTTT. Its translation is CASSPWTDMNTEAFF. This chain links TRBV5-1 with TRBJ1-1; D might be TRBD1 (5 bases). Germline V gene sequence: CDR1 SGHRS, CDR2 YFSETQ. The germline V and J ends were trimmed by 4 bases and 0 bases, with 13 bases remaining between them. The CDR3 is 15 amino acids.

This clonotype was detected many times. The chain carries TRBV18 and TRBJ2-1, with D hard to call. CDR3 size: 16 residues. CDR1 KGHSH and CDR2 LQKENI come from the germline V gene. V gave up 4 bases and J gave up 7 bases, with 20 bases separating them. CDR3 sequence (DNA): TGTGCCAGCTCACTCGGCAGGACCGACCTCGATAATGAGCAGTTCTTC. Protein: CASSLGRTDLDNEQFF.

This clonotype has at least ten counts. This rearrangement joins TRBV21-1 to TRBJ1-6; the D call of TRBD1 is as the table states it, not checked on the DNA. TRBV21-1 represents a pseudogene. The CDR3 is made up of 15 amino acids. The CDR3 nucleotides read TGTGCCAGCAGCACCGGGACAGGTTACAATTCACCCCTCCACTTT. It encodes CASSTGTGYNSPLHF.

This clonotype has only a few counts. The V and J genes are TRBV21-1 and TRBJ1-4; the D call in the table, TRBD1, was not verified against the DNA. TRBV21-1 is a pseudogene locus. CDR3 length: 14 residues. The chain's CDR3 is CASRNRGGLEKLFF. CDR3 nucleotides: TGTGCCAGCAGGAACAGGGGGGGGCTCGAAAAACTGTTTTTT.

This clonotype was counted at least ten times. The V gene is TRBV10-2, the J gene TRBJ2-1; TRBD2 is a possible D gene (6 bases). The germline gives CDR1 WSHSY, CDR2 SAAADI. The CDR3 totals 12 residues. Between the trimmed V and J ends, which lost 2 bases and 15 bases, there was a span of 14 bases. CDR3 sequence (DNA): TGCGCCAGCAGTGAGCGGGACTGGAGTTGGTTCTTC. It codes for CASSERDWSWFF.

This clonotype occurred many times. The chain recombines TRBV11-2 with TRBJ2-1; 10 positions match TRBD1. Trimming at V came to 8 bases and at J to 8 bases, leaving 6 bases not matched to a gene. The CDR3 sequence is 13 residues long. Per the germline V gene, CDR1 is SGHAT and CDR2 is FQNNGV. CDR3 coding DNA: TGTGCCAGCCGGGACAGGGGAATCCATGAGCAGTTCTTC. Protein product: CASRDRGIHEQFF.